This note documents a single TCR beta chain sequence. At the DNA level, this CDR3 is encoded by other sequences in the same sample as well. This entry comes from a study of control samples from healthy donors and cancer patients. Repertoires were generated with immunoSEQ multiplex PCR, while TCRdb's copy carries only in-frame clones and drops some. The sample lists about 170,000 clones, about 94% occurring once. V dropped 0 bases and J dropped 1 base, with 13 bases sitting between them. CDR1 is SGHTA and CDR2 is FQGNSA in the germline V gene. The CDR3 loop spans 17 amino acids. J is TRBJ1-5 and V is TRBV7-2; unclear D gene. This receptor was obtained from a woman aged 55-69 years in good health. Sequencing input: blood. CDR3 amino acids: CASSLASPGRSNQPQHF. The CDR3 DNA sequence: TGTGCCAGCAGCTTAGCCTCCCCGGGAAGGAGCAATCAGCCCCAGCATTTT.